The clone carrying this T cell receptor beta chain was recorded only once. This sample was included in a study of control samples from healthy donors and cancer patients. Germline V gene sequence: CDR1 SEHNR, CDR2 FQNEAQ (reference sequence). The CDR3 has 14 amino acids. V was clipped by 1 base and J by 7 bases, with 8 bases between them. Assay: immunoSEQ multiplex PCR; the TCRdb copy retains only in-frame clones and omits some. The repertoire consists of around 110,000 clones, with over 90% occurring once and the leading ten covering roughly 2.5%. This chain links TRBV7-9 with TRBJ1-6; D not certain. This TCR came from a man aged 30 to 45 in good health. The specimen sequenced was blood. CDR3 nucleotides: TGTGCCAGCAGCTTAGGGACGGCAAATTCACCCCTCCACTTT. This encodes CASSLGTANSPLHF.